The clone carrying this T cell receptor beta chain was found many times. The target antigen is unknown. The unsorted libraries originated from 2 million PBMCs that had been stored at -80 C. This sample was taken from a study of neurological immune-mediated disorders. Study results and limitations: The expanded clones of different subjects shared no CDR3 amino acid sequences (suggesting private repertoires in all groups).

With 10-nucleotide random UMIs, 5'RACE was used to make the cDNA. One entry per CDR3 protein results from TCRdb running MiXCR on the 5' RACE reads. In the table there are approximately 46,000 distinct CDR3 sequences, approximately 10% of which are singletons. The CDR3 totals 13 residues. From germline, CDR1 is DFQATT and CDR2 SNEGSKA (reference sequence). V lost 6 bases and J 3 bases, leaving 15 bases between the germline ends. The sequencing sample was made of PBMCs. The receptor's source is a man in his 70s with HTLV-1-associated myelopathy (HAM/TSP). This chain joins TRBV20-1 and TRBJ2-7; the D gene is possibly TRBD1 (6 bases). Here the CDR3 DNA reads TGCAGTGCAAGTAAGGACAGAGTCTACGAGCAGTACTTC. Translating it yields CSASKDRVYEQYF.